The 29 T cell receptor beta chains listed next were all sequenced from one sample in a study of shared clonotypes between healthy human individuals. Assay: immunoSEQ multiplex PCR; the TCRdb copy retains only in-frame clones and omits some. The table lists about 680,000 clones, roughly 73% of them singletons. Material for sequencing was memory CD4+ T cells sorted from blood. Subset given: CD45RA-negative fraction. The receptors derive from a woman in her twenties or thirties in good health.

The chain combines TRBV6-5 with TRBJ1-5; D gene unclear. Germline V lookup: CDR1 MNHEY, CDR2 SVGAGI. The ends were cut back, 5 bases at V and 8 bases at J, with 10 bases in the middle. This CDR3 region has 12 residues. CDR3 protein: CASSTSQKPQHF. In DNA form, the CDR3 reads TGTGCCAGCAGTACTAGTCAGAAGCCCCAGCATTTT.

Only a few counts were recorded for this clone. The V and J genes are TRBV18 and TRBJ2-7; D gene ambiguous. Germline loops: CDR1 KGHSH, CDR2 LQKENI. The V end lost 2 bases, the J end lost 6 bases, and 8 bases lay between the germline ends. The CDR3 extends over 12 amino acids. The CDR3: CASSPSTVEQYF. CDR3 in DNA: TGTGCCAGCTCACCATCGACCGTCGAGCAGTACTTC.

The CDR3 DNA reads TGTGCCAGCAGCGAACTGTTGAATACGCAGTATTTT. Translating gives CASSELLNTQYF. The chain uses TRBV7-8 and TRBJ2-3; D remains unclear. V lost 5 bases and J 7 bases, leaving 10 bases between the germline ends. This CDR3 contains 12 residues. CDR1 SGHVS and CDR2 FQNEAQ come from the germline V gene.

There are a few counts of this clone. The CDR3 loop is CASSRRPRPEQYF. The CDR3 DNA sequence: TGTGCCAGCAGCAGACGTCCTAGGCCCGAGCAGTACTTC. The V gene is TRBV21-1, the J gene TRBJ2-7; the D segment call TRBD2 is taken from the table without a DNA check. TRBV21-1 is tagged as a pseudogene. The CDR3 is 13 amino acids.

The chain recombines TRBV7-8 with TRBJ1-1, with a possible D match to TRBD1 (6 bases). The CDR3 covers 13 residues. The V end was cut by 5 bases, the J end by 3 bases, with 10 bases between. The germline gives CDR1 SGHVS, CDR2 FQNEAQ. The CDR3 loop reads CASSKAGDTEAFF. The CDR3 DNA reads TGTGCCAGCAGCAAGGCAGGGGACACTGAAGCTTTCTTT.

This clone was seen only a few times. The V and J genes are TRBV18 and TRBJ2-1, with 10 nucleotides matching TRBD1. V shed 1 base, J shed 0 bases, and the junction held 9 bases outside the gene matches. The CDR3 is made up of 19 amino acids. Germline V gene sequence: CDR1 KGHSH, CDR2 LQKENI. The CDR3 DNA follows: TGTGCCAGCTCACCACGGCCGGGACAGGGGATAAGCTCCTACAATGAGCAGTTCTTC. It specifies CASSPRPGQGISSYNEQFF.

The rearrangement uses TRBV11-2 and TRBJ2-2; D may be TRBD2 (6 bases). Germline V lookup: CDR1 SGHAT, CDR2 FQNNGV. Trimming removed 5 bases from V and 10 bases from J, with 23 bases in between. This CDR3 comprises 16 residues. CDR3: CASSTRGLPINEELFF. DNA for the CDR3: TGTGCCAGCAGCACGCGGGGACTTCCTATTAACGAGGAGCTGTTTTTT.

This clone was seen a few times. This chain links TRBV5-1 with TRBJ1-2; D may be TRBD1 (5 bases). Germline CDR1 SGHRS, CDR2 YFSETQ. V was pared by 6 bases and J by 8 bases, with 17 bases between. The CDR3 covers 13 residues. The CDR3 DNA sequence: TGCGCCAGCACCCTTGGAGGGACTGTCGGCTACACCTTC. Amino acid sequence: CASTLGGTVGYTF. The entire variable domain, with the rest obtained from reference TRBV5-1 and TRBJ1-2, is as follows: KAGVTQTPRYLIKTRGQQVTLSCSPISGHRSVSWYQQTPGQGLQFLFEYFSETQRNKGNFPGRFSGRQFSNSRSEMNVSTLELGDSALYLCASTLGGTVGYTFGSGTRLTVV.

The V and J genes are TRBV27 and TRBJ2-1, with 9 nucleotides matching TRBD2. The CDR3 runs to 15 residues. Germline V gene sequence: CDR1 MNHEY, CDR2 SMNVEV (reference sequence). Trimming removed 5 bases from V and 4 bases from J; junction bases left unmatched: 6. The DNA for the CDR3 is TGTGCCAGCAGTCGTGAGACTAGCGGATACAATGAGCAGTTCTTC. Translation gives CASSRETSGYNEQFF.

A word on this clone: It differs at one base from a far larger clone, so likely a read error. Other DNA sequences of this sample code for an identical CDR3. The chain links TRBV5-1 to TRBJ2-6; D perhaps matches TRBD2 (6 bases). Germline V lookup: CDR1 SGHRS, CDR2 YFSETQ. V was trimmed by 4 bases and J by 3 bases, leaving 20 bases between them. The CDR3 totals 18 residues. In nucleotides, the CDR3 is TGCGCCAGCAGCGAATTAGCAGGAGGGCCGGTTGGGGCCAACGTCCTGACTTTC. It codes for CASSELAGGPVGANVLTF.

The J gene is TRBJ2-3, the V gene TRBV28; the D gene is possibly TRBD1 (6 bases). The germline V gene has CDR1 MDHEN and CDR2 SYDVKM. The V end was cut by 3 bases, the J end by 4 bases, with 14 bases between. There are 15 residues in the CDR3. The CDR3 reads CASSFARGIADTQYF. The CDR3 DNA is TGTGCCAGCAGTTTCGCCAGGGGTATTGCAGATACGCAGTATTTT. Full variable domain (missing parts from reference TRBV28 and TRBJ2-3): DVKVTQSSRYLVKRTGEKVFLECVQDMDHENMFWYRQDPGLGLRLIYFSYDVKMKEKGDIPEGYSVSREKKERFSLILESASTNQTSMYLCASSFARGIADTQYFGPGTRLTVL.

To note about this clone: The same CDR3 can be traced to other DNA sequences in this sample. The chain uses TRBV2 and TRBJ2-5; maybe TRBD1 (6 bases). Looked up from germline, CDR1 is SNHLY and CDR2 is FYNNEI. This CDR3 contains 14 residues. V was clipped by 6 bases and J by 1 base, with 12 bases between them. CDR3 sequence reads: CASSGQGFQETQYF. CDR3 DNA: TGTGCCAGCAGCGGCCAGGGGTTCCAAGAGACCCAGTACTTC. The full variable domain, completed using reference TRBV2 and TRBJ2-5, is EPEVTQTPSHQVTQMGQEVILRCVPISNHLYFYWYRQILGQKVEFLVSFYNNEISEKSEIFDDQFSVERPDGSNFTLKIRSTKLEDSAMYFCASSGQGFQETQYFGPGTRLLVL.

The chain carries TRBV2 and TRBJ2-2; tentatively, D is TRBD1 or TRBD2 (6 bases each). The V gene's germline CDR1 is SNHLY and CDR2 FYNNEI. V lost 10 bases, J lost 5 bases, and 17 bases lay in between. The CDR3 has 14 residues. The CDR3 DNA follows: TGTGCCACGGAGGGGGGAGAGAGAACCGGGGAGCTGTTTTTT. It specifies CATEGGERTGELFF.

This clone was detected ten times or more. The rearrangement links TRBV11-2 to TRBJ2-5; D tentatively reads TRBD1 or TRBD2 (5 bases each). The V gene's germline CDR1 is SGHAT and CDR2 FQNNGV. V was trimmed by 1 base and J by 9 bases, leaving 15 bases between them. The CDR3 consists of 14 residues. CDR3 in DNA: TGTGCCAGCAGCTTAGGTGGGAGAAGAGGGGCCCAGTACTTC. Protein sequence: CASSLGGRRGAQYF.

This sequence joins TRBV10-3 and TRBJ1-1; no definite D call. Trimming stripped 8 bases from V and 0 bases from J, with 16 bases between. Germline V CDR1 and CDR2: ENHRY, SYGVKD. CDR3 length: 15 amino acids. DNA of the CDR3: TGTGCCATCCGGGCCGAATCTGACTTGAACACTGAAGCTTTCTTT. Protein: CAIRAESDLNTEAFF.

The count of this clone is one. The chain combines TRBV5-1 with TRBJ2-3, with D perhaps TRBD2 (6 bases). CDR1 and CDR2 (germline): SGHRS, YFSETQ. The CDR3 consists of 16 residues. V dropped 4 bases and J dropped 2 bases, with 17 bases sitting between them. The CDR3 sequence is CASSVIAGTDTDTQYF. The DNA for the CDR3 is TGCGCCAGCAGCGTGATCGCCGGGACTGACACAGATACGCAGTATTTT.

This chain joins TRBV27 and TRBJ2-7; D is unclear. This CDR3 has 10 amino acids. Trimming left V 2 bases short and J 8 bases short, with 4 bases between. CDR1 is MNHEY and CDR2 is SMNVEV in the germline V gene (reference sequence). CDR3 protein: CASSLKKQYF. The CDR3 nucleotides are TGTGCCAGCAGTTTAAAAAAGCAGTACTTC.

The chain links TRBV28 to TRBJ2-1; 7 nucleotides align to TRBD1. Germline CDR1 reads MDHEN; CDR2 reads SYDVKM. There are 15 residues in the CDR3. The V segment lost 5 bases and the J segment 5 bases; nucleotides outside the gene matches: 9. CDR3 coding DNA: TGTGCCAGCAGTACGAGGGGGCTGTCGAACAATGAGCAGTTCTTC. Translating it yields CASSTRGLSNNEQFF. The entire variable domain, with the rest obtained from reference TRBV28 and TRBJ2-1, is as follows: DVKVTQSSRYLVKRTGEKVFLECVQDMDHENMFWYRQDPGLGLRLIYFSYDVKMKEKGDIPEGYSVSREKKERFSLILESASTNQTSMYLCASSTRGLSNNEQFFGPGTRLTVL.

This CDR3 reads CASSLDRVGETQYF. The CDR3 DNA is TGTGCCAGCAGCTTGGACAGGGTCGGCGAGACCCAGTACTTC. This chain uses TRBV7-7 with TRBJ2-5; TRBD1 matches at 8 bases. The CDR3 runs to 14 residues. With V trimmed by 3 bases and J by 5 bases, 5 bases remained unmatched. Germline values: CDR1 SSHAT, CDR2 FNYEAQ (reference sequence).

Remarks on this clone: This could be a read error, since a much larger clone is one nucleotide away. The V call is TRBV5-1, the J call TRBJ2-1; TRBD2 matches at 7 bases. The CDR3 has 15 amino acids. Per germline, CDR1 SGHRS and CDR2 YFSETQ. The trim removed 0 bases at V and 2 bases at J, leaving 2 bases unmatched. Written as DNA, the CDR3 is TGCGCCAGCAGCTTGGCTAGCGGCCCCTACAATGAGCAGTTCTTC. Its translation: CASSLASGPYNEQFF.

In its sample, this clone was seen a few times. The chain combines TRBV28 with TRBJ1-2; weak D call: TRBD1 (6 bases). The germline V gene encodes CDR1 MDHEN and CDR2 SYDVKM. This CDR3 has 14 amino acids. Trimming took 5 bases from V and 7 from J, leaving 17 bases between them. The CDR3 DNA sequence: TGTGCCAGCAGTGTGTCCGACAGGAGGGGTGGCTACACCTTC. This sequence encodes CASSVSDRRGGYTF.

The J gene is TRBJ1-2, the V gene TRBV18; TRBD1 agrees at 8 bases. This CDR3 is 15 amino acids long. The V gene end was trimmed by 4 bases and the J gene end by 3 bases; junction bases not matched to a gene: 7. Germline-derived CDR1 and CDR2 are KGHSH and LQKENI. The CDR3 coding sequence is TGTGCCAGCTCACGCTCACAGGGGGAAGACTATGGCTACACCTTC. Its translation is CASSRSQGEDYGYTF. The full variable domain, with the rest looked up from reference TRBV18 and TRBJ1-2, is NAGVMQNPRHLVRRRGQEARLRCSPMKGHSHVYWYRQLPEEGLKFMVYLQKENIIDESGMPKERFSAEFPKEGPSILRIQQVVRGDSAAYFCASSRSQGEDYGYTFGSGTRLTVV.

This clone was observed a few times. Other DNA sequences in the same sample also yield this CDR3. The chain has TRBV19 and TRBJ1-5, with TRBD1 matching 9 bases. The junction had 0 bases not matched to a gene; V was cut back by 5 bases and J by 4 bases. CDR1 is LNHDA, CDR2 SQIVND, per germline (reference sequence). This CDR3 contains 13 residues. CDR3: CASSGTGNQPQHF. In nucleotides, the CDR3 is TGTGCCAGTAGTGGGACAGGGAATCAGCCCCAGCATTTT.

V gene TRBV19 combines with J gene TRBJ2-2; D uncertain. The germline V gene has CDR1 LNHDA and CDR2 SQIVND (reference sequence). Deletions cut 5 bases from V and 5 bases from J, with 6 bases between. CDR3 length equals 12 residues. The CDR3 DNA follows: TGTGCCAGTAGTTATCATACCGGGGAGCTGTTTTTT. It translates to CASSYHTGELFF.

The CDR3 reads CASSLGQGTYNYGYTF. The CDR3 DNA reads TGTGCCAGCAGCCTGGGACAGGGGACCTATAACTATGGCTACACCTTC. This sequence joins TRBV13 and TRBJ1-2; 10 nucleotides align to TRBD1. Germline CDR1 PRHDT, CDR2 FYEKMQ (reference sequence). Trimming took 5 bases from V and 1 from J; bases not matched to a gene: 7. The CDR3 runs to 16 residues.

The rearrangement uses TRBV15 and TRBJ2-1; 8 nucleotides line up with TRBD1. Germline V lookup: CDR1 LNHNV, CDR2 YYDKDF (reference sequence). The J segment lost 2 bases and the V segment lost 0 bases, leaving 9 bases of the junction unmatched. The CDR3 contains 18 residues. CDR3 region: CATSREGDRGVTYNEQFF. The CDR3 DNA reads TGTGCCACCAGCAGAGAGGGTGACAGGGGAGTCACCTACAATGAGCAGTTCTTC.

V gene TRBV7-2 combines with J gene TRBJ1-4; D possibly corresponds to TRBD1 (6 bases). The CDR3 runs to 17 residues. Germline CDR1 SGHTA, CDR2 FQGNSA. V was shortened by 5 bases and J by 0 bases, with 16 bases between the two germline ends. The chain's CDR3 is CASSPEGVLATNEKLFF. The CDR3 DNA is TGTGCCAGCAGCCCGGAGGGGGTTCTTGCAACTAATGAAAAACTGTTTTTT.

This clone appeared a few times. The chain recombines TRBV27 with TRBJ1-2; tentative D call: TRBD1 (5 bases). The ends were cut back, 6 bases at V and 5 bases at J, with 22 bases in the middle. The CDR3 contains 16 residues. Per the germline V gene, CDR1 is MNHEY and CDR2 is SMNVEV (reference sequence). DNA of the CDR3: TGTGCCAGCAGATCCTCGGGGGAAAAAAGTCGTTATGGCTACACCTTC. This translates into CASRSSGEKSRYGYTF.

For the CDR3, the DNA is TGTGCCAGCAGTTTGACCGAGGGGACGTACGAGCAGTACTTC. This translates into CASSLTEGTYEQYF. The V and J genes are TRBV28 and TRBJ2-7; tentatively, D is TRBD1 or TRBD2 (5 bases each). Trimming removed 3 bases at V and 4 bases at J, with 13 bases between. Germline loops: CDR1 MDHEN, CDR2 SYDVKM. This CDR3 comprises 14 residues.